This T cell receptor (beta chain) came from a study of T cells in Graves' hyperthyroidism and ophthalmopathy. The CDR3 spans 15 residues. The germline V gene has CDR1 LNHDA and CDR2 SQIVND (reference sequence). V shed 3 bases and J 4 bases; nucleotides not matched to a gene: 6. This clonotype showed up many times. The investigators amplified TCR beta CDR3 regions from RNA transcripts. HTBI primers drove first-round RT-PCR of the TCR CDR3. TCRdb independently ran MiXCR on the multiplex PCR reads; one entry per CDR3 protein. The repertoire includes 400,000 to 500,000 distinct CDR3 sequences, around 13% of them detected once, and less than 6.5% sits in the top ten.

Sequencing was performed on blood. This chain uses TRBV19 with TRBJ2-7; the match to TRBD1 covers 10 bases. This TCR derives from a woman under 30 with Graves' hyperthyroidism. Here the CDR3 DNA reads TGTGCCAGTAGTATCGGGACAGGGGTTGGTTACGAGCAGTACTTC. Residues: CASSIGTGVGYEQYF.